A single sample is the source of the 3 T cell receptor beta chains below, sequenced in a study of blood T cell repertoires in COVID-19. Only in-frame clones appear in the TCRdb table, and some are missing; sequencing was by immunoSEQ multiplex PCR. Here the sample spans over 250,000 clones, roughly 80% being singletons. The material sequenced was peripheral blood. The receptors were sampled from a human donor with COVID-19, enrolled during active disease. The donor label of this sample is uncertain.

The gene calls are TRBV5-4 and TRBJ1-2; 9 bases are a match to TRBD1. V gave up 3 bases and J gave up 5 bases; unmatched junction bases: 14. The germline V gene encodes CDR1 SGHNT and CDR2 YYREEE (reference sequence). This CDR3 comprises 17 residues. CDR3 sequence: CASSSGQGPLLKYGYTF. The CDR3 DNA sequence: TGTGCCAGCAGCTCAGGACAGGGGCCCCTTTTAAAGTATGGCTACACCTTC.

The rearrangement uses TRBV7-6 and TRBJ2-3; 11 bases match TRBD2. The CDR3 totals 15 residues. V lost 4 bases and J lost 4; bases outside the gene matches: 4. Per the germline V gene, CDR1 is SGHVS and CDR2 is FNYEAQ. The CDR3 bases are TGTGCCAGCAGCTATCTGGGACTAGCGGCAGATACGCAGTATTTT. Residues: CASSYLGLAADTQYF.

The chain recombines TRBV2 with TRBJ1-5; 7 bases agree with TRBD1. Per germline, CDR1 SNHLY and CDR2 FYNNEI. This CDR3 is built from 15 residues. V lost 2 bases to trimming and J lost 5 bases; unmatched junction nucleotides: 6. CDR3 protein: CASSEMGQLYQPQHF. The CDR3 region has the DNA TGTGCCAGCAGTGAAATGGGACAGCTTTATCAGCCCCAGCATTTT.